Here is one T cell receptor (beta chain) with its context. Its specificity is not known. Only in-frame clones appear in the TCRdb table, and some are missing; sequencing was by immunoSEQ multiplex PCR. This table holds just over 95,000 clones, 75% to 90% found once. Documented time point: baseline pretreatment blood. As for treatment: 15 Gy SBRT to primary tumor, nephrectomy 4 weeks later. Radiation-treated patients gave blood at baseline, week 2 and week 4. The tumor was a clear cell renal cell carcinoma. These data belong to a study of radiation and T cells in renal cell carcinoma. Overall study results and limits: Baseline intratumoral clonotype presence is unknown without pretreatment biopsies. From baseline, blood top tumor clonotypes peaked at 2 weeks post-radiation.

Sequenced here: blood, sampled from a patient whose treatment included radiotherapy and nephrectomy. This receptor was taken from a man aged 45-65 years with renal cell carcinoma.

CDR3 amino acids: CASSKPRGAYSYEQYF. The CDR3 DNA follows: TGTGCCAGCAGCAAACCCAGGGGGGCCTACTCCTACGAGCAGTACTTC. The chain is built from TRBV11-2 and TRBJ2-7; D possibly corresponds to TRBD1 (7 bases). The length of the CDR3 is 16 residues. CDR1 and CDR2 (germline): SGHAT, FQNNGV. Trimming stripped 5 bases from V and 0 bases from J, with 17 bases between.